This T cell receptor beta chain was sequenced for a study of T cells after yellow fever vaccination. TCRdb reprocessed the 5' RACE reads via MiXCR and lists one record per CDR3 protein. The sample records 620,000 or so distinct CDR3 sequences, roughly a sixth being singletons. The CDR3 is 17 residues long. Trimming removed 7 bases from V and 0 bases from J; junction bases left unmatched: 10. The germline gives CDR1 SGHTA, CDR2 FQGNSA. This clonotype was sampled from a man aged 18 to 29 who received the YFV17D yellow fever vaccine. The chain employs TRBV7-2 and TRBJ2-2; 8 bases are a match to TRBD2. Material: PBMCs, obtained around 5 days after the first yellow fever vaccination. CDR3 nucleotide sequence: TGTGCCAGCACCCCCGGCGAGCGGGGGACGAACACCGGGGAGCTGTTTTTT. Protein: CASTPGERGTNTGELFF.